This T cell receptor beta chain is from a study of cytomegalovirus exposure and HLA in healthy donors. This clone was seen at least ten times. Germline V gene lookup returns CDR1 SGHRS and CDR2 YFSETQ. Between the trimmed V and J ends, which lost 4 bases and 9 bases, there was a span of 11 bases. The CDR3 is 12 amino acids. PCR amplification relied on 60 Vbeta primers (plus 13 Jbeta primers). Only in-frame clones appear in the TCRdb table, and some are missing; sequencing was by immunoSEQ multiplex PCR. Here the sample spans under 35,000 clones, approximately 62% being singletons. The sequencing input was PBMCs. The chain combines TRBV5-1 with TRBJ2-1; D is undetermined. This TCR was recovered from a male donor in good health and CMV-seropositive. CDR3 loop: CASSEQTVEQFF. CDR3 sequence (DNA): TGCGCCAGCAGCGAACAGACGGTTGAGCAGTTCTTC. Together with reference TRBV5-1 and TRBJ2-1, the CDR3 gives the full variable domain: KAGVTQTPRYLIKTRGQQVTLSCSPISGHRSVSWYQQTPGQGLQFLFEYFSETQRNKGNFPGRFSGRQFSNSRSEMNVSTLELGDSALYLCASSEQTVEQFFGPGTRLTVL.